This TCR beta chain was recorded in a study of pediatric ulcerative colitis. In regard to this clone: Antigen: not known.

The study, taken as a whole, reports: Total lymphocyte DNA, not sorted subsets, was the template.

Germline V CDR1 and CDR2: LNHDA, SQIVND (reference sequence). The CDR3 loop spans 16 amino acids. V lost 5 bases and J lost 0; bases outside the gene matches: 4. Repertoires were generated with immunoSEQ multiplex PCR, while TCRdb's copy carries only in-frame clones and drops some. Here the sample spans fewer than 7,000 clones, around nine tenths being singletons. V and J are TRBV19 and TRBJ2-6; 7 bases align to TRBD1. The TCR comes from a girl aged 5-17 years who was a control in a study of pediatric ulcerative colitis. Sequencing used blood. DNA of the CDR3: TGTGCCAGTAGTTCGGGACAGCACTCTGGGGCCAACGTCCTGACTTTC. The encoded protein is CASSSGQHSGANVLTF.